Only a few counts were recorded for the clone carrying this T cell receptor (beta chain). The target antigen is unknown. The germline gives CDR1 SGHDT, CDR2 YYEEEE. This CDR3 has 13 residues. Trimming left V 3 bases short and J 2 bases short, with 8 bases between. The sample is drawn from a study of beta chain features in type 1 diabetes. The wider study: The examined sorted cells totaled approximately 100 million across samples. Study results and limitations: More deletions and fewer insertions at VDJ junctions were found in patients with type 1 diabetes. It was among patients, rather than healthy donors, that naive, central memory and Treg TCRB repertoires appeared more similar. Here, the possible influence of HLA type (on TCRB rearrangement) remained unresolved.

Sequenced material consisted of expressed TCRB transcripts (all of the isolated RNA was reverse transcribed). Data came from immunoSEQ multiplex PCR; TCRdb stores just in-frame clones and leaves some out. This table has hundreds of thousands of clones, roughly 15% appearing once. This receptor was taken from a woman in her late teens or twenties in good health. The V gene is TRBV5-6, the J gene TRBJ2-5, with D uncertain. Specimen: naive CD4+ T cells from blood. CDR3 sequence: CASSWGNQETQYF. CDR3 nucleotide sequence: TGTGCCAGCAGCTGGGGAAATCAAGAGACCCAGTACTTC.